Listed below are T cell receptor beta chains from one sample, sequenced in a study of CD8 T cells in ankylosing spondylitis. MiXCR, applied by TCRdb to the 5' RACE reads, yields one record per CDR3 protein. The table lists 50,000 to 70,000 distinct CDR3 sequences, roughly 6.2% of them singletons. The specimen sequenced was synovial fluid, either unsorted or a sorted T cell fraction (not recorded which). The receptors derive from a male donor with ankylosing spondylitis. CDR3s include the opening cysteine and the closing phenylalanine or tryptophan. A D gene is named only where the DNA matches it firmly. Some rows have no size entry. The others give once, few or many, or a class for an expanded clone.

j_call d_call v_call clone_size cdr3_aa cdr3_nt
TRBJ2-1 TRBD1 TRBV5-4 many CASSLGGTGGYNEQFF TGTGCCAGCAGCTTGGGCGGGACAGGAGGCTACAATGAGCAGTTCTTC
TRBJ1-1 . TRBV6-1 many CASSKTGNTEAFF TGTGCCAGCAGTAAAACAGGGAACACTGAAGCTTTCTTT
TRBJ2-7 . TRBV7-9 many CASSLPTDPYEQYF TGTGCCAGCAGCCTCCCGACAGATCCTTACGAGCAGTACTTC
TRBJ2-4 . TRBV13 many CASSYQGNIQYF TGTGCCAGCAGCTACCAGGGGAACATTCAGTACTTC
TRBJ2-1 TRBD1 TRBV24-1 . CATSPGGSSYNEQFF TGTGCCACCAGTCCAGGGGGCAGCTCCTACAATGAGCAGTTCTTC
TRBJ2-1 TRBD1 TRBV15 many CATSAYGTGKWGHYDEQFF TGTGCCACCAGCGCATACGGGACAGGGAAGTGGGGACATTATGATGAGCAGTTCTTC
TRBJ2-1 TRBD2 TRBV19 . CASSSGRATSYNEQFF TGTGCCAGTAGTAGCGGGAGGGCCACCTCCTACAATGAGCAGTTCTTC
TRBJ2-7 TRBD2 TRBV27 many CASSSPPGGTYEQYF TGTGCCAGCAGTTCCCCGCCGGGAGGAACGTACGAGCAGTACTTC
TRBJ2-6 . TRBV7-2 . CASGTPSGANVLTF TGTGCCAGCGGGACCCCCTCTGGGGCCAACGTCCTGACTTTC
TRBJ1-5 . TRBV19 medium-sized CASSPRQQGNGQPQHF TGTGCCAGTAGTCCACGACAACAGGGAAATGGACAGCCCCAGCATTTT
TRBJ2-3 . TRBV7-9 many CASSTGWGNTDTQYF TGTGCCAGCTCGACCGGTTGGGGGAACACAGATACGCAGTATTTT
TRBJ1-3 . TRBV12-3/TRBV12-4 . CASNRESSGNTIYF TGTGCCAGCAACAGGGAATCTAGCGGAAACACCATATATTTT
TRBJ1-1 TRBD1 TRBV11-2 . CASSLAGQGKAFF TGTGCCAGCAGCCTTGCGGGACAGGGGAAAGCTTTCTTT
TRBJ1-5 TRBD1 TRBV7-2 . CASSPTGPNQPQHF TGTGCCAGCAGCCCGACAGGGCCCAATCAGCCCCAGCATTTT
TRBJ1-4 . TRBV7-9 . CASSRRVDRNEKLFF TGTGCCAGCAGTCGGAGGGTGGACAGAAATGAAAAACTGTTTTTT
TRBJ2-4 TRBD2 TRBV12-3/TRBV12-4 many CASSFGGGGKNIQYF TGTGCCAGCAGTTTCGGGGGGGGCGGCAAAAACATTCAGTACTTC
TRBJ2-1 . TRBV12-3/TRBV12-4 many CASSPFEGSYNEQFF TGTGCCAGCAGCCCCTTTGAGGGCTCCTACAATGAGCAGTTCTTC
TRBJ1-1 . TRBV10-1 . CASSESQVNTEAFF TGCGCCAGCAGTGAGTCACAGGTCAACACTGAAGCTTTCTTT
TRBJ2-1 TRBD2 TRBV30 . CASSGGTVNEQFF TGTGCCTCCTCCGGGGGGACGGTTAATGAGCAGTTCTTC
TRBJ2-7 TRBD2 TRBV7-9 many CASSLIAGGTYEQYF TGTGCCAGCAGCTTAATTGCGGGAGGTACCTACGAGCAGTACTTC
TRBJ1-5 . TRBV12-3/TRBV12-4 many CASSLTGRNQPQHF TGTGCCAGCAGTTTAACTGGGCGTAATCAGCCCCAGCATTTT
TRBJ2-7 TRBD2 TRBV28 many CASRTSGAYEQYF TGTGCCAGCAGGACTAGCGGTGCCTACGAGCAGTACTTC
TRBJ1-1 . TRBV12-3/TRBV12-4 many CASSSGVGNTEAFF TGTGCCAGCAGTTCGGGGGTCGGGAACACTGAAGCTTTCTTT
TRBJ1-2 . TRBV29-1 many CSVAPGPNYGYTF TGCAGCGTTGCGCCGGGCCCCAACTATGGCTACACCTTC
TRBJ2-7 . TRBV6-5 many CASRSGLVSEQYF TGTGCCAGCAGGTCAGGGTTGGTCTCCGAGCAGTACTTC
TRBJ2-5 TRBD1 TRBV29-1 . CSGGQGEQETQYF TGCAGCGGGGGACAGGGGGAACAAGAGACCCAGTACTTC
TRBJ1-2 TRBD1 TRBV28 . CALNRGTGGGYTF TGTGCCTTAAACCGCGGGACAGGGGGCGGCTACACCTTC
TRBJ1-3 . TRBV29-1 many CSALGREYGNTIYF TGCAGCGCCCTTGGCAGGGAGTACGGAAACACCATATATTTT
TRBJ1-1 . TRBV4-2 many CASSQDPGTWNTEAFF TGTGCCAGCAGCCAAGACCCGGGGACATGGAACACTGAAGCTTTCTTT